This T cell receptor beta chain was recovered during a study of spatial heterogeneity in lung cancer. Whole-study findings and limits: Intratumoral expanded alpha and beta TCR counts were found to track tumor mutation counts.

This CDR3 contains 18 residues. The V and J ends lost 4 bases and 3 bases, in that order; junction bases with no gene match: 14. Germline V CDR1 and CDR2: MNHEY, SVGAGI. TCR cDNA molecules were tagged individually, and each one carried a unique molecular identifier. One entry per CDR3 protein, called by TCRdb with MiXCR from the 5' RACE reads. Among 1,300 to 1,500 distinct CDR3 sequences, about 16% were seen once, and the ten largest hold about an eighth. By sample share, this clonotype is medium-sized. The antigen remains undetermined. Time point described: sample taken at primary tumor resection. Whole RNA from tumor, nontumor lung or frozen PBMC was sequenced unsorted.

The sequences come from lung tumor tissue, collected at surgery. The clonotype originates from a male donor with early-stage non-small cell lung cancer. This chain connects TRBV6-5 to TRBJ2-7, with TRBD1 matching 11 bases. The CDR3 spells CASSFRPGTGGKNYEQYF. Here the CDR3 DNA reads TGTGCCAGCAGTTTCCGTCCCGGGACAGGGGGTAAAAACTACGAGCAGTACTTC.